The T cell receptor beta chain under discussion was sequenced for a study of PD-1 blockade in classical Hodgkin lymphoma. The protocol was immunoSEQ multiplex PCR, while the TCRdb copy is restricted to in-frame clones and leaves out a portion. The data contain over 50,000 clones, roughly 86% of them seen just once; the ten biggest clones take up roughly 7%. The junction had 6 bases not matched to a gene; V was cut back by 3 bases and J by 2 bases. The germline V gene encodes CDR1 SGDLS and CDR2 YYNGEE. The CDR3 is 15 amino acids. As for time point: cycle 4 day 1 (C4D1), after 5 to 7 weeks of nivolumab. Relapse was seen in all patients after autologous stem cell transplantation, and brentuximab vedotin exposure was variable.

This receptor was obtained from a human donor with classical Hodgkin lymphoma. The chain uses TRBV9 and TRBJ2-7; 9 nucleotides agree with TRBD2. Sequencing used peripheral blood mononuclear cells (PBMCs), obtained before the fourth cycle of nivolumab. The CDR3 loop is CASSETSGSTYEQYF. The CDR3 nucleotides are TGTGCCAGCAGCGAGACTAGCGGAAGTACCTACGAGCAGTACTTC.